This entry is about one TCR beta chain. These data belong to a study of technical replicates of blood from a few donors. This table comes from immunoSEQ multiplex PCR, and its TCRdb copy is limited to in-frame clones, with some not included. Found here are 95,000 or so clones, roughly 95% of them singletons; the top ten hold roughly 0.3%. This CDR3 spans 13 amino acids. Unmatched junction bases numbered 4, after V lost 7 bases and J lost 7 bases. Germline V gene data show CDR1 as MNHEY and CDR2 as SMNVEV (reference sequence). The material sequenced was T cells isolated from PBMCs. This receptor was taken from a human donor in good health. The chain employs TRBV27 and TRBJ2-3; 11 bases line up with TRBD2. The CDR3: CASTGTSGNTQYF. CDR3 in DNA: TGTGCCAGCACCGGGACTAGCGGTAATACGCAGTATTTT.